Listed here are 6 T cell receptor beta chains from one sample, sequenced in a study of blood T cells in healthy people across ages. A second PCR, run for roughly 6 to 11 cycles, used a sample-barcoded 5' primer plus a J-beta primer mix. TCRdb re-analysed the 5' RACE reads in MiXCR, keeping a single row per CDR3 protein. This sample carries 920,000 or so distinct CDR3 sequences, less than 50% of them seen once, and the ten largest clones take under 20%. Source material: blood. Receptor source: a woman aged 55-70 years in good health.

V usage is TRBV20-1 and J usage is TRBJ2-3; 8 bases align to TRBD2. V lost 1 base and J lost 2; bases outside the gene matches: 5. Per the germline V gene, CDR1 is DFQATT and CDR2 is SNEGSKA (reference sequence). The length of the CDR3 is 15 residues. Written as DNA, the CDR3 is TGCAGTGCTAGAGCGGGTAGCGGGGCCACAGATACGCAGTATTTT. Protein product: CSARAGSGATDTQYF.

The chain carries TRBV25-1 and TRBJ1-4, with 8 bases aligning to TRBD1. Germline V gene data show CDR1 as MGHDK and CDR2 as SYGVNS. V lost 2 bases and J lost 10; bases outside the gene matches: 9. The CDR3 has 15 amino acids. The DNA of the CDR3 is TGTGCCAGCAGTGAACAGGGGGCTTCTTTCGGAAAACTGTTTTTT. It is translated as CASSEQGASFGKLFF.

This clonotype occurred a few times. The rearrangement joins TRBV28 to TRBJ2-7; 8 bases map to TRBD2. Trimming cost V 5 bases and J 3 bases; bases outside gene matches: 6. Germline V gene sequence: CDR1 MDHEN, CDR2 SYDVKM. This CDR3 comprises 14 residues. The CDR3 protein is CASSVTGTSYEQYF. CDR3 coding DNA: TGTGCCAGCAGTGTTACCGGGACTAGCTACGAGCAGTACTTC. Complete variable domain (other parts from reference TRBV28 and TRBJ2-7): DVKVTQSSRYLVKRTGEKVFLECVQDMDHENMFWYRQDPGLGLRLIYFSYDVKMKEKGDIPEGYSVSREKKERFSLILESASTNQTSMYLCASSVTGTSYEQYFGPGTRLTVT.

Turning to this clonotype: One end of the junction varies from germline; a read error may be responsible. The V gene is TRBV5-1, the J gene TRBJ2-1, with TRBD2 matching over 11 bases. CDR3 size: 18 residues. In germline, CDR1 is SGHRS, CDR2 YFSETQ. CDR3 region: CDSSFPRLAGLVISEQFF. The CDR3, as DNA: TGCGACAGCAGCTTTCCTCGACTAGCGGGGTTAGTTATCAGTGAGCAGTTCTTC.

The chain joins TRBV29-1 to TRBJ2-5; no reliable D call. The germline V gene encodes CDR1 SQVTM and CDR2 ANQGSEA. CDR3 size: 12 residues. V was pared by 1 base and J by 2 bases, with 5 bases between. CDR3 amino acids: CSVEGNQETQYF. In DNA, the CDR3 is TGCAGCGTTGAAGGGAATCAAGAGACCCAGTACTTC.

With respect to this clonotype: Possible read error: a much larger clone is one base away. The genes are TRBV7-6 and TRBJ2-7; 8 bases agree with TRBD1. CDR3 length: 17 residues. Trimming removed 5 bases from V and 3 bases from J; junction bases left unmatched: 15. Germline V gene sequence: CDR1 SGHVS, CDR2 FNYEAQ. The CDR3 DNA sequence: TGTGCCAGCAGCCCTGGACAGGGTGGAGGGCTACGCTACGAGCAGTACTTC. Encoded protein: CASSPGQGGGLRYEQYF. The full variable domain, rest sourced from reference TRBV7-6 and TRBJ2-7, is GAGVSQSPRYKVTKRGQDVALRCDPISGHVSLYWYRQALGQGPEFLTYFNYEAQQDKSGLPNDRFSAERPEGSISTLTIQRTEQRDSAMYRCASSPGQGGGLRYEQYFGPGTRLTVT.